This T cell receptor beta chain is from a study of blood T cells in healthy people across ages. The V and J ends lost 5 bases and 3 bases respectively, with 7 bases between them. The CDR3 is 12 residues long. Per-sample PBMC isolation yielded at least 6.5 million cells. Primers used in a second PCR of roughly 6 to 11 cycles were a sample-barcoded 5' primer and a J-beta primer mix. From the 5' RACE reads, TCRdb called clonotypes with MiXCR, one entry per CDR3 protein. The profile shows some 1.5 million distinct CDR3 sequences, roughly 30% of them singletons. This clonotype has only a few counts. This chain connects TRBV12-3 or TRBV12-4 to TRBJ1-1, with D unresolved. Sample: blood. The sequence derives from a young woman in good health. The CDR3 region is CASSPYYTEAFF. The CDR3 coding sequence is TGTGCCAGCAGTCCATACTACACTGAAGCTTTCTTT.